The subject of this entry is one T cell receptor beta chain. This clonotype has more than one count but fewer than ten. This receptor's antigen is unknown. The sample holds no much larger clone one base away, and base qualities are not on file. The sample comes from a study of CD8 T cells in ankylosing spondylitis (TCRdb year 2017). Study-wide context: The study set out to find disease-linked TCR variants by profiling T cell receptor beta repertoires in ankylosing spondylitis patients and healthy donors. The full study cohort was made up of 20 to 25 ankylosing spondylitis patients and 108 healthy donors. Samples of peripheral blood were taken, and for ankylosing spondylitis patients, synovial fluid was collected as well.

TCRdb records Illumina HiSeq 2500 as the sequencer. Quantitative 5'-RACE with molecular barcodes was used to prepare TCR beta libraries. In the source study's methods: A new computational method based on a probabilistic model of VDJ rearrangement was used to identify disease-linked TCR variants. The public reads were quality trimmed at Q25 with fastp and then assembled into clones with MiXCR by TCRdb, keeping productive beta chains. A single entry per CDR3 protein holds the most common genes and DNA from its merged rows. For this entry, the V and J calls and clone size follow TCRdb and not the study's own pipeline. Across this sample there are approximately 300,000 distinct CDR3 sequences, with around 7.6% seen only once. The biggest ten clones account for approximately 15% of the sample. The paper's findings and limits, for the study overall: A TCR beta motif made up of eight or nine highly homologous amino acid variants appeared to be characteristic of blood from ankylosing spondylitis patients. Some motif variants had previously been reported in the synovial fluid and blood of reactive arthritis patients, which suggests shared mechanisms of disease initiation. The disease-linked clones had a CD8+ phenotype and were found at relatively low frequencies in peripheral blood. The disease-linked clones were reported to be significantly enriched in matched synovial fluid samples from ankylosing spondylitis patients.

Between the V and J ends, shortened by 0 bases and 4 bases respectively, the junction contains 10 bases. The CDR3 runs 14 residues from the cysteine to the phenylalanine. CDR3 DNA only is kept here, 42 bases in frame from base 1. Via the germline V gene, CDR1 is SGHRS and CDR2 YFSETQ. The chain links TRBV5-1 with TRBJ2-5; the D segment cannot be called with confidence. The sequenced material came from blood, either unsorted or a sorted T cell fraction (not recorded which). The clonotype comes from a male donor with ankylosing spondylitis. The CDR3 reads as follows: CASSLEFSGETQYF. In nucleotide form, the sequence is TGCGCCAGCAGCTTGGAGTTTTCAGGAGAGACCCAGTACTTC.